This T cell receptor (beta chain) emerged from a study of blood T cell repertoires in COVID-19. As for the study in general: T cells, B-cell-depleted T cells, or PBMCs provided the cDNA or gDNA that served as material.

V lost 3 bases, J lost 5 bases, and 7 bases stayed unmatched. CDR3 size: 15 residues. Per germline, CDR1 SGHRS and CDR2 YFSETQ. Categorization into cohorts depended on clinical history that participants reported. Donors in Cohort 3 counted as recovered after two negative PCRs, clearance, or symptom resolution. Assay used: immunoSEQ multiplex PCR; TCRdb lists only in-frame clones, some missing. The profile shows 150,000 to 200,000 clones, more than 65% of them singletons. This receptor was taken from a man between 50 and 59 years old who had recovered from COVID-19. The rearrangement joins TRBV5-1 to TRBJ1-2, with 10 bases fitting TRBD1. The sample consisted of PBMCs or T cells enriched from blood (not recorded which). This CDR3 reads CASSSWDRGSYGYTF. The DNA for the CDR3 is TGCGCCAGCAGCTCATGGGACAGGGGAAGTTATGGCTACACCTTC.